The 11 T cell receptor beta chains given below trace back to one sample, sequenced in a study of blood T cells in healthy people across ages. A second PCR, run for about 7 to 11 cycles, used a sample-barcoded 5' primer plus a J-beta primer mix. TCRdb used MiXCR to reprocess the 5' RACE reads, holding one entry per CDR3 protein. The sample has over 500,000 distinct CDR3 sequences, about 51% seen once. Sequences were obtained from blood. These receptors all come from a woman older than 75 in good health.

Details on this clonotype: This may arise from a read error, as a much more abundant clone is one base away. The J gene is TRBJ2-1, the V gene TRBV5-1; the D gene is possibly TRBD1 (6 bases). The CDR3 is 18 residues long. Germline CDR1 is SGHRS and CDR2 is YFSETQ. V was cut by 3 bases and J by 4 bases, with 23 bases left in between. CDR3 coding DNA: TGCGCCAGCAGCTCCCACTCTTTACAGGGATTCGCTTACAATGAGCAGTTCTTC. Translation: CASSSHSLQGFAYNEQFF.

In its sample, this clonotype was seen many times. The chain recombines TRBV6-5 with TRBJ1-4; 9 bases align to TRBD1. After removal of 2 bases from V and 8 bases from J, the junction contained 3 bases not matched to a gene. This CDR3 comprises 14 residues. CDR1 is MNHEY and CDR2 is SVGAGI in the germline V gene. CDR3 in DNA: TGTGCCAGCAGTTACCGACAGGGGGGCGAAAAACTGTTTTTT. It is translated as CASSYRQGGEKLFF.

This chain uses TRBV3-1 with TRBJ2-5; 8 nucleotides match TRBD1. This CDR3 is built from 17 residues. CDR1 and CDR2 (germline): LGHDT, YNNKEL (reference sequence). V trimming: 4 bases; J trimming: 5 bases; junction bases outside the gene matches: 15. Here the CDR3 DNA reads TGTGCCAGCAGCCCGAGTTGGGACAGGACCCTTAGGGAGACCCAGTACTTC. Translation: CASSPSWDRTLRETQYF.

Concerning this clonotype itself: The germline gene is not matched at one end of the junction; a read error may be the cause. The chain combines TRBV12-3 or TRBV12-4 with TRBJ2-5, with D possibly TRBD2 on 6 matching bases. CDR3 length: 13 amino acids. CDR3 sequence: CATSFAGRETQYF. Written as DNA, the CDR3 is TGTGCCACCAGTTTTGCAGGGAGGGAGACCCAGTACTTC.

J is TRBJ2-3 and V is TRBV20-1, with D tentatively TRBD2 (5 bases). This CDR3 region has 15 residues. From germline, CDR1 is DFQATT and CDR2 SNEGSKA (reference sequence). Trimming stripped 6 bases from V and 0 bases from J, with 16 bases between. The CDR3 here is CSAPGGSVSTDTQYF. The CDR3 nucleotides read TGCAGTGCCCCCGGTGGTAGCGTTAGCACAGATACGCAGTATTTT.

This clonotype was counted between two and nine times. Being one base from a much bigger clone, this may be a read error. The chain has TRBV29-1 and TRBJ2-7; D is perhaps TRBD2 (5 bases). This CDR3 region has 11 residues. Looked up from germline, CDR1 is SQVTM and CDR2 is ANQGSEA. Trimming cost V 8 bases and J 12 bases, with 20 bases left between them. The CDR3 reads CSTKEAVRRYF. DNA for the CDR3: TGCAGCACTAAGGAGGCAGTAAGGCGGTACTTC.

The chain is built from TRBV7-3 and TRBJ2-2, with TRBD2 matching over 7 bases. Per the germline V gene, CDR1 is SGHTA and CDR2 is FQGTGA. This CDR3 contains 13 residues. Trimming took 5 bases from V and 7 from J; bases not matched to a gene: 4. The DNA of the CDR3 is TGTGCCAGCAGCCGGACTAGGGACGGGGAGCTGTTTTTT. Its protein product is CASSRTRDGELFF.

This clonotype was detected a few times. CDR3 region: CASSLGTGRELFF. The CDR3 nucleotides are TGTGCCAGCAGTTTGGGGACCGGAAGGGAGCTGTTTTTT. The V call is TRBV28, the J call TRBJ2-2; perhaps D is TRBD1 or TRBD2 (5 bases each). Germline loops: CDR1 MDHEN, CDR2 SYDVKM. The CDR3 extends over 13 amino acids. The V end lost 3 bases, the J end lost 9 bases, and 11 bases lay between the germline ends.

This clonotype was detected many times. This rearrangement joins TRBV4-1 to TRBJ2-5, with TRBD1 matching over 7 bases. Looked up from germline, CDR1 is MGHRA and CDR2 is YSYEKL. The CDR3 has 15 residues. Losses at the gene ends were 3 bases for V and 1 base for J; bases not matched to a gene: 5. CDR3 loop: CASSHLGQAQETQYF. The CDR3 DNA reads as TGCGCCAGCAGCCATTTAGGACAGGCCCAAGAGACCCAGTACTTC.

In this sample, this clonotype turned up many times. The gene calls are TRBV7-2 and TRBJ1-4; D is uncertain. V lost 1 base and J 7 bases, leaving 13 bases between the germline ends. The germline gives CDR1 SGHTA, CDR2 FQGNSA. CDR3 size: 15 residues. In DNA, the CDR3 is TGTGCCAGCAGCTTAGTAGTGACGCGTCCTGAAAAACTGTTTTTT. It specifies CASSLVVTRPEKLFF.

In this sample, this clonotype turned up a few times. The rearrangement uses TRBV18 and TRBJ1-2; TRBD1 is a possible D gene (5 bases). The CDR3 spans 16 residues. Germline CDR1 KGHSH, CDR2 LQKENI. Trimming took 3 bases from V and 6 from J, leaving 20 bases between them. The CDR3 here is CASSPIFNFRENGYTF. The DNA for the CDR3 is TGTGCCAGCTCACCCATATTTAACTTCAGGGAAAATGGCTACACCTTC.